The 3 T cell receptor beta chains below all came from one sample that was sequenced in a study of blood T cells in healthy people across ages. Combining a sample-barcoded 5' primer with a J-beta primer mix, a second PCR ran for roughly 6 to 12 cycles. TCRdb passed the 5' RACE reads through MiXCR, listing each CDR3 protein once. Here the sample spans 540,000 or so distinct CDR3 sequences, under 55% being singletons. Sequencing was done on a sample of blood. The receptor set was obtained from an elderly man in good health.

This clonotype was seen a single time. The V and J genes are TRBV7-2 and TRBJ1-1; D gene ambiguous. V lost 5 bases and J 1 base, leaving 8 bases between the germline ends. In germline, CDR1 is SGHTA, CDR2 FQGNSA. CDR3 length: 13 amino acids. This chain's CDR3 is CASSPFRNTEAFF. DNA for the CDR3: TGTGCCAGCAGCCCATTTCGGAACACTGAAGCTTTCTTT.

The chain uses TRBV10-3 and TRBJ1-6; D remains unclear. Germline-derived CDR1 and CDR2 are ENHRY and SYGVKD. The CDR3 totals 14 residues. V gave up 6 bases and J gave up 9 bases, with 15 bases separating them. The CDR3 coding sequence is TGTGCCATCAGGCCGGACGTAGATAGTTCACCCCTCCACTTT. It is translated as CAIRPDVDSSPLHF.

The V call is TRBV7-9, the J call TRBJ1-4, with a possible D match to TRBD1 (5 bases). From germline, CDR1 is SEHNR and CDR2 FQNEAQ (reference sequence). The CDR3 loop spans 16 amino acids. Trimming took 8 bases from V and 8 from J, leaving 24 bases between them. The CDR3 spells CASRGWSTRVGEKLFF. As DNA, the CDR3 is TGTGCCAGCCGAGGGTGGAGTACCAGGGTCGGGGAAAAACTGTTTTTT.